This T cell receptor beta chain was documented in a study of blood T cell repertoires in COVID-19. Sequencing used immunoSEQ multiplex PCR; TCRdb keeps in-frame clones, though not all of them. The data hold about 210,000 clones, with roughly four fifths observed a single time. CDR1 is KGHDR, CDR2 SFDVKD, per germline. V was cut by 8 bases and J by 6 bases, with 18 bases left in between. This CDR3 comprises 14 residues. The sequencing input was peripheral blood. The clonotype comes from a woman aged 40-49 years with acute or convalescent COVID-19. The rearrangement uses TRBV24-1 and TRBJ1-2; D may be TRBD1 (5 bases). CDR3 residues: CATTLRAGWNGYTF. CDR3 in DNA: TGTGCCACCACCCTCCGAGCAGGGTGGAATGGCTACACCTTC.